A selection of T cell receptor beta chains follows, all from one sample in a study of beta chain features in type 1 diabetes. Repertoires were generated with immunoSEQ multiplex PCR, while TCRdb's copy carries only in-frame clones and drops some. The sample carries more than 350,000 clones, 10% to 12% recorded once. The sequenced sample was naive CD4+ T cells from blood. These TCRs come from a woman aged 18-29 years in good health. Both conserved end residues are part of each CDR3. D genes are given only for firm matches. Clone size appears in some rows only: once, few, many, or a class for an expanded clone.

clone size,V gene,D gene,J gene,CDR3 protein,CDR3 DNA
-,TRBV11-1,TRBD2,TRBJ2-5,CASSLRRERKTQYF,TGTGCCAGCAGCTTAAGGCGGGAGCGGAAGACCCAGTACTTC
few,TRBV15,-,TRBJ2-1,CATSRDLMGQFF,TGTGCCACCAGCAGAGATCTGATGGGGCAGTTCTTC
-,TRBV10-3,-,TRBJ1-2,CAISEYRYGYTF,TGTGCCATCAGTGAGTATCGGTATGGCTACACCTTC
-,TRBV7-9,-,TRBJ2-3,CASSLGTSNPYF,TGTGCCAGCAGCCTCGGGACTTCAAACCCGTATTTT
-,TRBV19,-,TRBJ2-7,CASSIGQNYEQYF,TGTGCCAGTAGTATAGGACAAAACTACGAGCAGTACTTC
-,TRBV4-2,-,TRBJ1-3,CASSPLTGISGNTIYF,TGTGCCAGCAGCCCTCTTACAGGAATCTCTGGAAACACCATATATTTT
-,TRBV27,-,TRBJ1-1,CASSSIVVNTEAFF,TGTGCCAGCAGTTCTATCGTAGTGAACACTGAAGCTTTCTTT
few,TRBV7-7,-,TRBJ2-5,CASSLGPQETQYF,TGTGCCAGCAGCTTGGGTCCCCAAGAGACCCAGTACTTC
few,TRBV7-2,-,TRBJ1-2,CASSLLETSLYGYTF,TGTGCCAGCAGCCTGTTGGAGACAAGTCTCTATGGCTACACCTTC
-,TRBV27,-,TRBJ1-6,CASSYGWNSPLHF,TGTGCCAGCAGTTATGGATGGAATTCACCCCTCCACTTT
once,TRBV27,-,TRBJ1-4,CASRRRATNEKLFF,TGTGCCAGCAGGCGGAGGGCAACTAATGAAAAACTGTTTTTT
few,TRBV4-2,TRBD2,TRBJ2-3,CASSGSGGRTDTQYF,TGTGCCAGCAGCGGATCGGGAGGAAGGACAGATACGCAGTATTTT
-,TRBV7-2,-,TRBJ1-5,CASSLRFVQPQHF,TGTGCCAGCAGCTTGAGGTTTGTTCAGCCCCAGCATTTT
-,TRBV20-1,-,TRBJ1-4,CSATRNEKLFF,TGCAGTGCTACTAGAAATGAAAAACTGTTTTTT
-,TRBV9,TRBD2,TRBJ2-1,CASSVASGDWNEQFF,TGTGCCAGCAGCGTAGCTAGCGGGGATTGGAATGAGCAGTTCTTC
many,TRBV29-1,-,TRBJ1-5,CSVVSSSNQPQHF,TGCAGCGTTGTGTCGAGTAGCAATCAGCCCCAGCATTTT
few,TRBV5-4,-,TRBJ1-3,CASSSKSSGNTIYF,TGTGCCAGCAGCTCTAAGAGCTCTGGAAACACCATATATTTT
few,TRBV2,-,TRBJ2-1,CASSRHSHEQFF,TGTGCCAGCAGTCGTCACAGCCATGAGCAGTTCTTC
few,TRBV5-1,-,TRBJ2-6,CASSLDGSGANVLTF,TGCGCCAGCAGCTTGGACGGCTCTGGGGCCAACGTCCTGACTTTC
-,TRBV5-6,TRBD1,TRBJ2-1,CASSFFDRENEQFF,TGTGCCAGCAGCTTCTTCGACAGGGAGAATGAGCAGTTCTTC
few,TRBV6-6,-,TRBJ2-7,CASIRSEYISYEQYF,TGTGCCAGCATTCGTTCAGAGTATATCTCCTACGAGCAGTACTTC
few,TRBV9,-,TRBJ2-1,CASSVAPYGSNEQFF,TGTGCCAGCAGCGTAGCGCCTTACGGGTCCAATGAGCAGTTCTTC
few,TRBV7-2,-,TRBJ2-3,CASSPPLGQMGMDTQYF,TGTGCCAGCAGCCCACCCCTCGGACAGATGGGGATGGATACGCAGTATTTT
few,TRBV14,TRBD2,TRBJ2-7,CASSRAGVYEQYF,TGTGCCAGCAGCCGAGCGGGAGTCTACGAGCAGTACTTC
few,TRBV27,-,TRBJ2-3,CASSFGWSTDTQYF,TGTGCCAGCAGTTTTGGATGGAGCACAGATACGCAGTATTTT
few,TRBV7-9,-,TRBJ1-4,CASSFGGGSEKLFF,TGTGCCAGCAGCTTTGGCGGTGGATCTGAAAAACTGTTTTTT
-,TRBV5-1,-,TRBJ2-2,CASTEVGAGELFF,TGCGCCAGCACCGAGGTCGGCGCCGGGGAGCTGTTTTTT
few,TRBV7-2,-,TRBJ1-1,CASTPTAVAEAFF,TGTGCCAGCACCCCGACAGCTGTAGCTGAAGCTTTCTTT
few,TRBV7-9,-,TRBJ1-1,CASSFEMNTEAFF,TGTGCCAGCAGCTTCGAAATGAACACTGAAGCTTTCTTT
-,TRBV27,TRBD1,TRBJ1-6,CASSTGTGVSPLHF,TGTGCCAGCAGTACCGGGACAGGGGTTTCACCCCTCCACTTT
-,TRBV7-2,-,TRBJ1-5,CASSSLIDQPQHF,TGTGCCAGCAGCTCGCTGATAGATCAGCCCCAGCATTTT
few,TRBV5-1,TRBD1,TRBJ2-5,CASSFGTGNQETQYF,TGCGCCAGCAGCTTCGGGACAGGGAACCAAGAGACCCAGTACTTC
few,TRBV14,-,TRBJ1-4,CASSRQTGKLFF,TGTGCCAGCAGCCGCCAGACAGGAAAACTGTTTTTT
few,TRBV5-6,-,TRBJ2-3,CASSFPSTDTQYF,TGTGCCAGCAGCTTTCCCAGCACAGATACGCAGTATTTT
few,TRBV18,TRBD1,TRBJ2-7,CASSPRQGGAYEQYF,TGTGCCAGCTCACCCAGACAGGGGGGGGCATACGAGCAGTACTTC
few,TRBV6-5,TRBD1,TRBJ2-1,CASQDRGLGDEQFF,TGTGCCAGCCAAGACAGGGGGCTTGGGGATGAGCAGTTCTTC
few,TRBV14,TRBD2,TRBJ2-1,CASSQEFARRGGRNEQFF,TGTGCCAGCAGCCAAGAATTCGCCAGGCGGGGGGGCCGCAATGAGCAGTTCTTC
few,TRBV30,TRBD1,TRBJ2-7,CAWTTGAHEQYF,TGTGCCTGGACGACAGGGGCCCACGAGCAGTACTTC
-,TRBV7-9,TRBD1,TRBJ1-2,CASSFAGGNYGYTF,TGTGCCAGCAGCTTCGCAGGGGGGAACTATGGCTACACCTTC
few,TRBV9,-,TRBJ1-2,CASSVDVGLGYTF,TGTGCCAGCAGCGTAGATGTGGGACTGGGCTACACCTTC
few,TRBV6-6,TRBD2,TRBJ2-3,CASRDYGVRDTQYF,TGTGCCAGCCGGGACTACGGGGTCAGAGATACGCAGTATTTT
-,TRBV5-1,-,TRBJ2-3,CASSPLRGPGDTQYF,TGCGCCAGCAGCCCACTGCGGGGGCCAGGAGATACGCAGTATTTT
-,TRBV18,-,TRBJ2-5,CASSPLGDTATQYF,TGTGCCAGCTCACCACTCGGGGACACGGCGACCCAGTACTTC
-,TRBV29-1,-,TRBJ2-1,CSVGFPEQFF,TGCAGCGTTGGCTTCCCTGAGCAGTTCTTC
few,TRBV11-3,TRBD2,TRBJ2-1,CASSPLAGGPRNEQFF,TGTGCCAGCAGCCCACTAGCGGGAGGGCCTCGCAATGAGCAGTTCTTC
few,TRBV28,TRBD1,TRBJ2-1,CASSSPGQGRNEQFF,TGTGCCAGCAGTTCCCCGGGACAGGGGCGCAATGAGCAGTTCTTC
-,TRBV25-1,-,TRBJ1-4,CASSHPNEKLFF,TGTGCCAGCAGTCATCCTAATGAAAAACTGTTTTTT
few,TRBV27,TRBD2,TRBJ2-5,CASSSHLGGGQETQYF,TGTGCCAGCAGTTCCCATTTGGGCGGGGGGCAAGAGACCCAGTACTTC
few,TRBV9,-,TRBJ2-3,CASSVSPRTDTQYF,TGTGCCAGCAGCGTCTCCCCTAGGACAGATACGCAGTATTTT
-,TRBV27,-,TRBJ2-1,CASRVWRAKAGNEQFF,TGTGCCAGCAGGGTCTGGCGGGCTAAGGCTGGCAATGAGCAGTTCTTC
-,TRBV4-3,-,TRBJ2-1,CASSQEIMAVYNEQFF,TGCGCCAGCAGCCAAGAGATCATGGCAGTTTACAATGAGCAGTTCTTC
-,TRBV28,-,TRBJ2-5,CASKQGTETQYF,TGTGCCAGCAAACAGGGGACTGAGACCCAGTACTTC
few,TRBV7-9,TRBD1,TRBJ1-1,CASSSGQGRTEAFF,TGTGCCAGCAGCTCTGGACAGGGTCGAACTGAAGCTTTCTTT
-,TRBV7-2,TRBD1,TRBJ1-2,CASSGDRDYTF,TGTGCCAGCAGCGGAGACAGGGACTACACCTTC
-,TRBV29-1,-,TRBJ1-4,CSVRGGGEKLFF,TGCAGCGTTAGGGGCGGTGGTGAAAAACTGTTTTTT
few,TRBV15,TRBD1,TRBJ1-5,CATSRVGQGNQPQHF,TGTGCCACCAGCAGAGTCGGACAGGGTAATCAGCCCCAGCATTTT
-,TRBV6-5,-,TRBJ2-1,CASTQREINEQFF,TGTGCCAGCACCCAACGGGAGATTAATGAGCAGTTCTTC
-,TRBV7-2,-,TRBJ1-2,CASSLRARGSGYTF,TGTGCCAGCAGCTTAAGGGCCCGAGGGTCCGGCTACACCTTC
few,TRBV5-1,-,TRBJ1-2,CASSLFQAHGYTF,TGCGCCAGCAGCTTGTTTCAGGCGCATGGCTACACCTTC